These 27 T cell receptor beta chains share one sample of origin, sequenced in a study of control samples from healthy donors and cancer patients. Generated by immunoSEQ multiplex PCR, the TCRdb table keeps only in-frame clones and is missing some. The repertoire holds 170,000 or so clones, with around 90% as singletons. Sample: blood. Receptors were obtained from a man aged 30 to 45 in good health.

The chain uses TRBV3-1 (or the pseudogene TRBV3-2) and TRBJ2-7; D is unclear. The V end was cut by 2 bases, the J end by 2 bases, with 10 bases between. This CDR3 is 14 amino acids long. CDR1 is LGHDT, CDR2 YNNKEL, per germline (reference sequence). CDR3 loop: CASSQRSQAYEQYF. CDR3 sequence (DNA): TGTGCCAGCAGCCAAAGATCGCAGGCCTACGAGCAGTACTTC.

The chain carries TRBV4-1 and TRBJ2-5, with D hard to call. Germline loops: CDR1 MGHRA, CDR2 YSYEKL. The CDR3 sequence is 17 residues long. Trimming pared 0 bases from V and 4 bases from J, leaving 18 bases between. The CDR3 loop is CASSQDGRRLDGETQYF. The CDR3 DNA sequence: TGCGCCAGCAGCCAAGATGGGCGCAGGTTGGATGGAGAGACCCAGTACTTC.

The CDR3 region has the DNA TGTGCCAGCAGCTTAATGGGCGGTCAGCCCCAGCATTTT. Protein sequence: CASSLMGGQPQHF. The chain carries TRBV7-9 and TRBJ1-5; D unresolved. V lost 2 bases, J lost 6 bases, and 8 bases lay in between. Germline V gene lookup returns CDR1 SEHNR and CDR2 FQNEAQ (reference sequence). The CDR3 extends over 13 amino acids.

This clone appeared a single time. The gene calls are TRBV7-6 and TRBJ1-2; no clear D gene. V lost 5 bases and J 3 bases, leaving 16 bases between the germline ends. This CDR3 spans 15 amino acids. Germline V lookup: CDR1 SGHVS, CDR2 FNYEAQ. Here the CDR3 reads CASSPSSQPYYGYTF. The CDR3 nucleotides read TGTGCCAGCAGCCCCTCATCCCAACCCTACTATGGCTACACCTTC.

The chain employs TRBV30 and TRBJ1-5; the D gene is possibly TRBD1 (5 bases). Germline V gives CDR1 GTSNPN, CDR2 SVGIG (reference sequence). The V end lost 5 bases, the J end lost 0 bases, and 5 bases lay between the germline ends. The CDR3 has 12 amino acids. The chain's CDR3 is CAWGASNQPQHF. The CDR3 bases are TGTGCCTGGGGGGCTAGCAATCAGCCCCAGCATTTT.

The chain couples TRBV30 to TRBJ1-5; D perhaps matches TRBD1 (6 bases). This CDR3 spans 15 amino acids. The V gene's germline CDR1 is GTSNPN and CDR2 SVGIG (reference sequence). V shed 6 bases and J shed 3 bases, with 18 bases lying between them. The CDR3 DNA reads as TGTGCCTGCCAAATCCCCGGACAGATCAATCAGCCCCAGCATTTT. Amino acid sequence: CACQIPGQINQPQHF.

The chain employs TRBV3-1 (or the pseudogene TRBV3-2) and TRBJ2-3, with TRBD2 identical over 8 bases. CDR3 length: 16 residues. CDR1 is LGHDT and CDR2 is YNNKEL in the germline V gene (reference sequence). V was clipped by 5 bases and J by 2 bases; unmatched bases: 9. The CDR3 loop is CASSFKTSANTDTQYF. CDR3 nucleotides: TGTGCCAGCAGCTTCAAGACTAGCGCCAACACAGATACGCAGTATTTT.

This rearrangement joins TRBV11-1 to TRBJ2-7; possibly TRBD1 for D (5 bases). V lost 2 bases and J 3 bases, leaving 5 bases between the germline ends. The CDR3 covers 12 residues. The germline CDR1 and CDR2 sequences are SGHAT and FQDESV (reference sequence). The CDR3 DNA reads TGTGCCAGCAGCTTACAGGGCTACGAGCAGTACTTC. It translates to CASSLQGYEQYF.

This chain links TRBV7-9 with TRBJ1-1; the D is unclear. CDR3 length: 12 residues. Per the germline V gene, CDR1 is SEHNR and CDR2 is FQNEAQ (reference sequence). V lost 7 bases, J lost 11 bases, and 17 bases lay in between. CDR3 amino acids: CASTLSGFGAFF. DNA of the CDR3: TGTGCCAGCACCTTGAGTGGTTTCGGGGCTTTCTTT.

There are a few counts of this clone. The chain has TRBV6-2 or TRBV6-3 and TRBJ1-5; weak D call: TRBD1 (5 bases). V was shortened by 2 bases and J by 9 bases, with 11 bases between the two germline ends. Germline V gene lookup returns CDR1 MNHEY and CDR2 SVGEGT. This CDR3 is 13 amino acids long. CDR3 protein: CASSYGPQGPQHF. Here the CDR3 DNA reads TGTGCCAGCAGTTACGGACCTCAGGGGCCCCAGCATTTT.

This rearrangement joins TRBV11-3 to TRBJ2-4; D is tentatively TRBD1 or TRBD2 (6 bases each). The CDR3 sequence is 14 residues long. Germline CDR1 SGHNT, CDR2 YENEEA. V was trimmed by 4 bases and J by 9 bases, leaving 16 bases between them. The CDR3 loop is CASSWGAAGGIQYF. The CDR3 DNA sequence: TGTGCCAGCAGCTGGGGGGCCGCTGGTGGCATTCAGTACTTC.

The chain combines TRBV27 with TRBJ2-7; 8 bases align to TRBD2. Per germline, CDR1 MNHEY and CDR2 SMNVEV (reference sequence). V lost 5 bases and J lost 5; bases outside the gene matches: 11. The CDR3 is 15 residues long. In DNA form, the CDR3 reads TGTGCCAGCAGTCTAGGCACCGGGAGGGACCACGAGCAGTACTTC. It codes for CASSLGTGRDHEQYF.

The chain carries TRBV15 and TRBJ2-1; 8 bases agree with TRBD2. J gave up 5 bases and V 1 base, and 7 bases lay outside the gene matches. Germline lookup yields CDR1 LNHNV and CDR2 YYDKDF (reference sequence). This CDR3 has 16 residues. The CDR3 coding sequence is TGTGCCACCAGCAGAGGCGGGAGTAGCGGGAACAATGAGCAGTTCTTC. Its translation is CATSRGGSSGNNEQFF.

CDR3 sequence: CASSLGADTQYF. Written as DNA, the CDR3 is TGTGCCAGCAGCTTAGGCGCAGATACGCAGTATTTT. The V gene is TRBV9, the J gene TRBJ2-3; D is uncertain. This CDR3 comprises 12 residues. Germline V gene sequence: CDR1 SGDLS, CDR2 YYNGEE. Trimming took 4 bases from V and 4 from J, leaving 7 bases between them.

J is TRBJ2-3 and V is TRBV9; 13 bases fit TRBD2. Germline CDR1 and CDR2: SGDLS and YYNGEE. The V and J ends lost 0 bases and 8 bases, in that order; junction bases with no gene match: 9. This CDR3 contains 17 residues. DNA of the CDR3: TGTGCCAGCAGCGTAGCGGGGACTAGCGGGGAGGAGGGTACGCAGTATTTT. This codes for CASSVAGTSGEEGTQYF.

This chain connects TRBV12-1 to TRBJ1-6. TRBV12-1 is annotated as a pseudogene. The CDR3 is 15 residues long. CDR3 amino acids: CASSSIPGYNSPLHF. The CDR3 DNA reads as TGTGCCAGCAGCTCCATCCCGGGATATAATTCACCCCTCCACTTT.

In its sample, this clone was seen a few times. The J gene is TRBJ1-1, the V gene TRBV6-5; TRBD1 agrees at 10 bases. V was pared by 5 bases and J by 5 bases, with 8 bases of the junction left unmatched. Germline V gives CDR1 MNHEY, CDR2 SVGAGI. The CDR3 is made up of 15 amino acids. The CDR3 coding sequence is TGTGCCAGCAGTCCGGTGACAGGGGGCCATACTGAAGCTTTCTTT. This translates into CASSPVTGGHTEAFF.

The V and J genes are TRBV6-5 and TRBJ1-5; D unclear. Trimming took 9 bases from V and 6 from J, leaving 18 bases between them. The V gene's germline CDR1 is MNHEY and CDR2 SVGAGI. The CDR3 sequence is 14 residues long. This CDR3 is CASTLGQPVQPQHF. DNA of the CDR3: TGTGCCAGTACTCTAGGGCAGCCCGTTCAGCCCCAGCATTTT.

This clone was seen just once. The CDR3 DNA is TGTGCCAGCAGCCGTACGTGGGGATCCGGGGCCAACGTCCTGACTTTC. Translation: CASSRTWGSGANVLTF. The chain combines TRBV6-2 or TRBV6-3 with TRBJ2-6; no definite D call. Trimming stripped 6 bases from V and 4 bases from J, with 16 bases between. Germline V gives CDR1 MNHEY, CDR2 SVGEGT. The CDR3 sequence is 16 residues long.

CDR3 residues: CASSHAEDNSPLHF. DNA of the CDR3: TGTGCCAGCAGCCATGCCGAGGATAATTCACCCCTCCACTTT. The chain recombines TRBV3-1 (or the pseudogene TRBV3-2) with TRBJ1-6, with no clear D. There are 14 residues in the CDR3. V was trimmed by 3 bases and J by 5 bases, leaving 8 bases between them. Germline V gene lookup returns CDR1 LGHDT and CDR2 YNNKEL (reference sequence).

The V and J genes are TRBV6-1 and TRBJ2-2; 8 positions match TRBD1. The CDR3 runs 15 residues. With V trimmed by 1 base and J by 7 bases, 5 bases remained unmatched. Germline-derived CDR1 and CDR2 are MNHNS and SASEGT. The CDR3 loop is CASSEGTGSSGELFF. For the CDR3, the DNA is TGTGCCAGCAGTGAAGGGACAGGGTCGAGCGGGGAGCTGTTTTTT.

The chain carries TRBV7-2 and TRBJ2-7, with a possible D match to TRBD2 (5 bases). The V and J ends lost 0 bases and 2 bases respectively, with 14 bases between them. The CDR3 extends over 16 amino acids. Germline V gene lookup returns CDR1 SGHTA and CDR2 FQGNSA. This CDR3 is CASSLAVGSGAYEQYF. CDR3 DNA sequence: TGTGCCAGCAGCTTAGCGGTGGGCAGCGGTGCCTACGAGCAGTACTTC.

This chain links TRBV5-4 with TRBJ2-7, with D maybe TRBD2 (6 bases). CDR1 and CDR2 (germline): SGHNT, YYREEE (reference sequence). The CDR3 spans 14 residues. The germline V and J ends were trimmed by 0 bases and 0 bases, with 7 bases remaining between them. CDR3 amino acids: CASSLGRGSYEQYF. CDR3 in DNA: TGTGCCAGCAGCTTGGGGCGGGGCTCCTACGAGCAGTACTTC.

V is TRBV13 and J is TRBJ2-2, with D uncertain. Looked up from germline, CDR1 is PRHDT and CDR2 is FYEKMQ (reference sequence). Trimming cost V 5 bases and J 4 bases, with 14 bases left between them. The CDR3 runs to 15 residues. DNA of the CDR3: TGTGCCAGCAGCAAGACTGAGAGCACCACCGGGGAGCTGTTTTTT. This translates into CASSKTESTTGELFF. Filled out from reference TRBV13 and TRBJ2-2, the complete variable domain reads AAGVIQSPRHLIKEKRETATLKCYPIPRHDTVYWYQQGPGQDPQFLISFYEKMQSDKGSIPDRFSAQQFSDYHSELNMSSLELGDSALYFCASSKTESTTGELFFGEGSRLTVL.

This rearrangement joins TRBV4-1 to TRBJ2-7, with D perhaps assigned TRBD1 or TRBD2 (5 bases each). Trimming removed 1 base from V and 0 bases from J, with 13 bases in between. The length of the CDR3 is 16 residues. Germline CDR1 and CDR2: MGHRA and YSYEKL. DNA of the CDR3: TGCGCCAGCAGCCAAGCCGGGACGACCTTCTCCTACGAGCAGTACTTC. Its translation is CASSQAGTTFSYEQYF.

The V gene is TRBV2, the J gene TRBJ1-1; D remains ambiguous. The V end lost 7 bases, the J end lost 0 bases, and 15 bases lay between the germline ends. CDR1 and CDR2 (germline): SNHLY, FYNNEI. The CDR3 totals 15 residues. The DNA of the CDR3 is TGTGCCAGCATTAGAGGGTCTCGCTTGAACACTGAAGCTTTCTTT. Encoded protein: CASIRGSRLNTEAFF.

This sequence joins TRBV5-1 and TRBJ2-1; no definite D call. The CDR3 has 11 amino acids. V lost 0 bases, J lost 12 bases, and 7 bases lay in between. The germline gives CDR1 SGHRS, CDR2 YFSETQ. The CDR3 protein is CASSLGPLQFF. The CDR3 DNA reads as TGCGCCAGCAGCTTGGGGCCCTTGCAGTTCTTC.